The 3 T cell receptor beta chains listed next were all sequenced from one sample in a study of blood T cell repertoires in COVID-19. Sequencing used immunoSEQ multiplex PCR; TCRdb keeps in-frame clones, though not all of them. Of roughly 230,000 clones listed, around 81% are singletons. The source material was PBMCs or T cells enriched from blood (not recorded which). These receptors were collected from a man aged 45 to 65 who had recovered from COVID-19.

This clone has only a few counts. The gene calls are TRBV19 and TRBJ2-6; D not resolved. This CDR3 is built from 14 residues. The germline CDR1 and CDR2 sequences are LNHDA and SQIVND (reference sequence). The V gene lost 2 bases and the J gene lost 0 bases, with 2 bases spanning the gap. DNA of the CDR3: TGTGCCAGTAGTATATACTCTGGGGCCAACGTCCTGACTTTC. Translation gives CASSIYSGANVLTF.

V gene TRBV5-6 combines with J gene TRBJ2-3; D perhaps matches TRBD2 (6 bases). The length of the CDR3 is 15 residues. The ends were cut back, 2 bases at V and 2 bases at J, with 12 bases in the middle. Germline V gene data show CDR1 as SGHDT and CDR2 as YYEEEE. The CDR3 here is CASSLGTLNTDTQYF. The CDR3 DNA sequence: TGTGCCAGCAGCTTAGGGACTCTTAACACAGATACGCAGTATTTT. The whole variable domain, filled in from reference TRBV5-6 and TRBJ2-3, reads DAGVTQSPTHLIKTRGQQVTLRCSPKSGHDTVSWYQQALGQGPQFIFQYYEEEERQRGNFPDRFSGHQFPNYSSELNVNALLLGDSALYLCASSLGTLNTDTQYFGPGTRLTVL.

This chain uses TRBV5-8 with TRBJ1-5; D possibly corresponds to TRBD1 (6 bases). V was shortened by 6 bases and J by 3 bases, with 19 bases between the two germline ends. Germline V gene sequence: CDR1 SGHTS, CDR2 YDEGEE. The length of the CDR3 is 16 residues. The CDR3 protein is CASTSDLGALNQPQHF. The DNA of the CDR3 is TGTGCCAGCACCTCTGATTTGGGGGCGCTCAATCAGCCCCAGCATTTT.